In this sample, the clone carrying this T cell receptor beta chain turned up a few times. Antigen: not known. These data are taken from a study of cytomegalovirus exposure and HLA in healthy donors. General study results and limits: A previous analysis found most TCR beta V segments productive roughly 90% or roughly 30% of the time. Immune exposure was documented only through CMV serostatus.

Researchers ran the PCR with 60 Vbeta and 13 Jbeta primers. Generated by immunoSEQ multiplex PCR, the TCRdb table keeps only in-frame clones and is missing some. The table records 95,000 to 150,000 clones, about 11% of them present only once. The origin of this receptor is a woman under 30 in good health and CMV-seropositive. Sequencing was carried out using PBMCs.

The CDR3 spells CASSEVVLNEQFF. The CDR3 bases are TGTGCCAGCAGTGAAGTAGTTCTCAATGAGCAGTTCTTC. This sequence joins TRBV2 and TRBJ2-1; D gene uncertain. The germline gives CDR1 SNHLY, CDR2 FYNNEI. The CDR3 totals 13 residues. Trimming left V 1 base short and J 6 bases short, with 7 bases between.